The 19 T cell receptor beta chains below all came from one sample that was sequenced in a study of STAT5B mutations in CD4+ large granular lymphocyte leukemia. Assay: immunoSEQ multiplex PCR; the TCRdb copy retains only in-frame clones and omits some. The profile shows 30,000 or so clones, approximately 88% of them singletons. The sample consisted of CD4+ T cells from blood buffy coats. All receptors come from a human donor in good health.

The rearrangement joins TRBV5-1 to TRBJ1-1; 7 positions match TRBD1. The germline CDR1 and CDR2 sequences are SGHRS and YFSETQ. The V segment lost 4 bases and the J segment 1 base; nucleotides outside the gene matches: 4. This CDR3 contains 14 residues. The CDR3 reads CASSPGTANTEAFF. The CDR3 DNA reads as TGCGCCAGCAGCCCCGGGACAGCGAACACTGAAGCTTTCTTT. Full variable domain (missing parts from reference TRBV5-1 and TRBJ1-1): KAGVTQTPRYLIKTRGQQVTLSCSPISGHRSVSWYQQTPGQGLQFLFEYFSETQRNKGNFPGRFSGRQFSNSRSEMNVSTLELGDSALYLCASSPGTANTEAFFGQGTRLTVV.

This chain uses TRBV7-8 with TRBJ1-1, with TRBD1 as a possible D gene (6 bases). CDR1 is SGHVS, CDR2 FQNEAQ, per germline. This CDR3 is built from 14 residues. Trimming removed 2 bases from V and 5 bases from J, with 12 bases in between. CDR3: CASSLIWGPTEAFF. The CDR3 DNA follows: TGTGCCAGCAGCTTAATTTGGGGGCCTACTGAAGCTTTCTTT.

The rearrangement links TRBV28 to TRBJ1-4, with no clear D. V lost 3 bases to trimming and J lost 8 bases, with 10 bases between them. Looked up from germline, CDR1 is MDHEN and CDR2 is SYDVKM. This CDR3 contains 13 residues. The CDR3: CASSFLRLEKLFF. The DNA for the CDR3 is TGTGCCAGCAGTTTCCTCCGCCTCGAAAAACTGTTTTTT.

This chain uses TRBV27 with TRBJ2-3; 12 bases align to TRBD2. The CDR3 totals 15 residues. With V trimmed by 0 bases and J by 5 bases, 0 bases remained unmatched. Germline CDR1 reads MNHEY; CDR2 reads SMNVEV (reference sequence). The CDR3 protein is CASSLSTSGRDTQYF. Here the CDR3 DNA reads TGTGCCAGCAGTTTATCGACTAGCGGGAGAGATACGCAGTATTTT.

This clone was seen more than once but under ten times. This chain uses TRBV4-1 with TRBJ1-1; 9 nucleotides match TRBD1. J was trimmed by 2 bases and V by 5 bases; bases with no gene match: 9. Germline V CDR1 and CDR2: MGHRA, YSYEKL. The CDR3 runs 16 residues. CDR3 DNA sequence: TGCGCCAGCAGCAGAGGGACAGGGAATCGAAACACTGAAGCTTTCTTT. Residues: CASSRGTGNRNTEAFF.

The chain couples TRBV28 to TRBJ2-3; the D is unclear. V shed 6 bases and J shed 2 bases, with 18 bases lying between them. Germline CDR1 is MDHEN and CDR2 is SYDVKM. The length of the CDR3 is 16 residues. The CDR3 loop reads CASRNLDVQATDTQYF. The CDR3 bases are TGTGCCAGCAGAAACCTGGACGTTCAGGCCACAGATACGCAGTATTTT.

CDR3 residues: CASSRPGGRGTYEQYF. CDR3 coding DNA: TGTGCCAGCAGCCGACCGGGGGGGCGGGGGACCTACGAGCAGTACTTC. The V and J genes are TRBV7-2 and TRBJ2-7; 8 bases line up with TRBD2. J was trimmed by 2 bases and V by 5 bases; bases with no gene match: 11. This CDR3 has 16 amino acids. From germline, CDR1 is SGHTA and CDR2 FQGNSA.

The rearrangement uses TRBV28 and TRBJ1-1; TRBD1 agrees at 7 bases. Losses at the gene ends were 6 bases for V and 5 bases for J; bases not matched to a gene: 12. Germline V gene sequence: CDR1 MDHEN, CDR2 SYDVKM. The length of the CDR3 is 15 residues. The CDR3 spells CASSRQGQVVTEAFF. CDR3 DNA: TGTGCCAGCAGCCGACAAGGACAGGTGGTTACTGAAGCTTTCTTT.

The table lists this clone with a count of one. The chain uses TRBV6-1 and TRBJ2-7; D ambiguous. Germline V gene data show CDR1 as MNHNS and CDR2 as SASEGT. The CDR3 length is 13 residues. Deletions cut 8 bases from V and 3 bases from J, with 14 bases between. CDR3 amino acids: CASLPTARYEQYF. The DNA of the CDR3 is TGTGCCAGCCTACCAACAGCGCGCTACGAGCAGTACTTC.

The genes are TRBV19 and TRBJ1-2, with TRBD1 matching over 10 bases. The V gene's germline CDR1 is LNHDA and CDR2 SQIVND (reference sequence). The J segment lost 5 bases and the V segment lost 6 bases, leaving 6 bases of the junction unmatched. This CDR3 has 14 amino acids. CDR3 loop: CASRPGQGIYGYTF. DNA for the CDR3: TGTGCCAGTAGACCGGGACAGGGGATTTATGGCTACACCTTC. The full variable domain, in which reference TRBV19 and TRBJ1-2 provide the parts outside the CDR3, is DGGITQSPKYLFRKEGQNVTLSCEQNLNHDAMYWYRQDPGQGLRLIYYSQIVNDFQKGDIAEGYSVSREKKESFPLTVTSAQKNPTAFYLCASRPGQGIYGYTFGSGTRLTVV.

The CDR3 nucleotides are TGCGCCAGCAGCCGTCCCGATAGCAATCAGCCCCAGCATTTT. This gives the protein CASSRPDSNQPQHF. This chain uses TRBV4-1 with TRBJ1-5, with D unclear. V was clipped by 4 bases and J by 0 bases, with 7 bases between them. Per the germline V gene, CDR1 is MGHRA and CDR2 is YSYEKL. The length of the CDR3 is 14 residues.

J is TRBJ1-3 and V is TRBV2, with D unclear. The V gene's germline CDR1 is SNHLY and CDR2 FYNNEI. The germline V and J ends were trimmed by 6 bases and 4 bases, with 13 bases remaining between them. The CDR3 covers 14 residues. The DNA of the CDR3 is TGTGCCAGCAGCGCCGGAACTCCGGGAAACACCATATATTTT. It is translated as CASSAGTPGNTIYF.

The V and J genes are TRBV28 and TRBJ1-2, with a weak D call TRBD1 (5 bases). The CDR3 is 14 amino acids. V was clipped by 4 bases and J by 8 bases, with 17 bases between them. Germline V gene lookup returns CDR1 MDHEN and CDR2 SYDVKM. The CDR3 DNA reads TGTGCCAGCAGTTCTGATGGGACGGTGGCCGGCTACACCTTC. Protein sequence: CASSSDGTVAGYTF.

The CDR3 here is CASSASGTQETQYF. The CDR3 bases are TGCGCCAGCAGTGCAAGCGGTACTCAAGAGACCCAGTACTTC. V usage is TRBV10-1 and J usage is TRBJ2-5; a weak D match, TRBD2 (5 bases). This CDR3 contains 14 residues. The V gene lost 4 bases and the J gene lost 2 bases, with 11 bases spanning the gap. The germline CDR1 and CDR2 sequences are WNHNN and SYGVQD (reference sequence).

The chain has TRBV11-3 and TRBJ2-7; D gene ambiguous. The CDR3 sequence is 14 residues long. V lost 1 base and J lost 2, with 9 bases in between. CDR1 is SGHNT, CDR2 YENEEA, per germline. The CDR3 region is CASSLADGPYEQYF. The CDR3 nucleotides read TGTGCCAGCAGCTTAGCCGACGGACCCTACGAGCAGTACTTC.

The chain joins TRBV2 to TRBJ2-5; 10 bases agree with TRBD1. Germline-derived CDR1 and CDR2 are SNHLY and FYNNEI. The CDR3 contains 13 residues. Unmatched junction bases numbered 11, after V lost 8 bases and J lost 11 bases. The CDR3 protein is CASRTGTGDSQYF. CDR3 nucleotide sequence: TGTGCCAGCCGCACCGGGACAGGGGACTCGCAGTACTTC.

CDR3 coding DNA: TGTGCCAGCAGCCCCAAGGGGGCTAGCAATCAGCCCCAGCATTTT. Encoded protein: CASSPKGASNQPQHF. The chain employs TRBV27 and TRBJ1-5; 7 bases agree with TRBD1. J lost 0 bases, V lost 6 bases, and 5 bases had no gene match. The CDR3 length is 15 residues. The germline gives CDR1 MNHEY, CDR2 SMNVEV (reference sequence).

The chain has TRBV5-1 and TRBJ2-2; no firm D call. The CDR3 loop spans 15 amino acids. The germline gives CDR1 SGHRS, CDR2 YFSETQ. V was trimmed by 0 bases and J by 1 base, leaving 7 bases between them. The CDR3 here is CASSLVAGNTGELFF. The CDR3 DNA follows: TGCGCCAGCAGCTTGGTGGCAGGGAACACCGGGGAGCTGTTTTTT.

CDR3: CASSLALAGQETQYF. CDR3 DNA: TGCGCCAGCAGCTTGGCCTTAGCGGGACAGGAGACCCAGTACTTC. The chain carries TRBV5-1 and TRBJ2-5; a weak D match, TRBD2 (8 bases). The V end lost 0 bases, the J end lost 5 bases, and 14 bases lay between the germline ends. The CDR3 sequence is 15 residues long. CDR1 SGHRS and CDR2 YFSETQ come from the germline V gene.